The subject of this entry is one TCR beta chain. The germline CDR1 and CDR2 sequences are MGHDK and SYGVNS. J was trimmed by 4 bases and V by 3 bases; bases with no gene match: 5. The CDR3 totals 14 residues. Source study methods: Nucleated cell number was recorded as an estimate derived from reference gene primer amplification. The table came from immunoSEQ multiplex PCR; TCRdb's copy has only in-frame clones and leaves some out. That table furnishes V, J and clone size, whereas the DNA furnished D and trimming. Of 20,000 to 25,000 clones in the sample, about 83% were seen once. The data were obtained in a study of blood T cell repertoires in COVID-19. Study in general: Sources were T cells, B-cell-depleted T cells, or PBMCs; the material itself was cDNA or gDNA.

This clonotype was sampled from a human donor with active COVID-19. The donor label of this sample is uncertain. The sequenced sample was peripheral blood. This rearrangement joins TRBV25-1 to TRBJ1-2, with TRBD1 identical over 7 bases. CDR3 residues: CASSDRDRAYGYTF. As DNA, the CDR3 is TGTGCCAGCAGTGACCGGGACAGAGCCTATGGCTACACCTTC.